The sequence of this TCR beta chain was determined in a study of blood T cells in healthy people across ages. PCR was performed a second time for about 7 to 12 cycles using a sample-barcoded 5' primer and a J-beta primer mix. TCRdb passed the 5' RACE reads through MiXCR, listing each CDR3 protein once. The sample holds over a million distinct CDR3 sequences; around 45% are singletons and the top ten take approximately 20%. Germline V CDR1 and CDR2: DFQATT, SNEGSKA (reference sequence). The CDR3 runs 14 residues. Total RNA was extracted at no less than 6 micrograms per sample. With regard to this clonotype: The junction and the germline gene differ at one end; a read error may be behind it.

The sequencing input was blood. The sequence was collected from a woman aged 55 to 70 in good health. This rearrangement joins TRBV20-1 to TRBJ2-3; TRBD2 matches at 8 bases. The CDR3 loop is CSLITSGSTGTQYF. The CDR3 DNA sequence: TGCAGCCTGATTACTAGCGGAAGCACAGGTACGCAGTATTTT.